Listed below are T cell receptor beta chains from one sample, sequenced in a study of cytomegalovirus exposure and HLA in healthy donors. Profiling relied on immunoSEQ multiplex PCR, and the TCRdb table lists in-frame clones only, not all of them. The sample consists of roughly 100,000 clones, roughly 70% of them appearing once. The sequencing input was PBMCs. The origin of the receptors is a woman in her forties or fifties in good health and CMV-seronegative. The CDR3 runs from the conserved cysteine through the conserved F or W. A D gene is named only where the DNA matches it firmly. Clone size is shown for a subset of rows, as once, few, many or a class of expanded clone.

J	V	D	size	DNA	CDR3
TRBJ2-1	TRBV7-3	TRBD2	-	TGTGCCAGCAGCCGGGGGGAGTTGGCGTACAATGAGCAGTTCTTC	CASSRGELAYNEQFF
TRBJ2-1	TRBV7-2	-	-	TGTGCCAGCAGCTCTATAAGAAATGAGCAGTTCTTC	CASSSIRNEQFF
TRBJ2-1	TRBV18	-	-	TGTGCCAGCTCAGACAGGGAGGACAATGAGCAGTTCTTC	CASSDREDNEQFF
TRBJ1-5	TRBV27	-	-	TGTGCCAGCAGTTTATTGGGGAGAAATCAGCCCCAGCATTTT	CASSLLGRNQPQHF
TRBJ1-6	TRBV27	-	-	TGTGCCAGCAGTTTATCAGGGGCGGGAAATTCACCCCTCCACTTT	CASSLSGAGNSPLHF
TRBJ2-5	TRBV7-9	-	few	TGTGCCATCCGAGAGACCCAGTACTTC	CAIRETQYF
TRBJ2-1	TRBV7-2	TRBD2	-	TGTGCCAGCAGCCCCTCCCCTTATCGGCGGGGGAGGGCCTACAATGAGCAGTTCTTC	CASSPSPYRRGRAYNEQFF
TRBJ1-2	TRBV18	TRBD1	-	TGTGCCAGCTCACCACCTAAAGGACAGGGGAAGGGCTATGGCTACACCTTC	CASSPPKGQGKGYGYTF
TRBJ2-2	TRBV18	-	-	TGTGCCAGCGTGGACAGTTTGAACACCGGGGAGCTGTTTTTT	CASVDSLNTGELFF
TRBJ1-6	TRBV10-3	-	-	TGTGCCATCAGTGAGTCCACGGGACTTTTAAATTCACCCCTCCACTTT	CAISESTGLLNSPLHF
TRBJ1-6	TRBV30	TRBD1	-	TGTGCCTGGGGGAGGGACAGGGTTTTATCACCCCTCCACTTT	CAWGRDRVLSPLHF
TRBJ2-3	TRBV7-9	TRBD2	-	TGTGCCAGCAGTCAGGGACTAGCGGCTAGCACAGATACGCAGTATTTT	CASSQGLAASTDTQYF
TRBJ1-5	TRBV30	-	-	TGTGCCTGGAGTGGGCAGGCAAGCCAGCCCCAGCATTTT	CAWSGQASQPQHF
TRBJ2-7	TRBV2	-	-	TGTGCCAGCAGTGAATGGCACCTTCGGGGAGGCGACGTACGCGAGCAGTACTTC	CASSEWHLRGGDVREQYF
TRBJ2-3	TRBV7-9	TRBD2	-	TGTGCCAGCAGCTTGGCTGCGGGAGCTTCTAGCACAGATACGCAGTATTTT	CASSLAAGASSTDTQYF
TRBJ2-3	TRBV15	-	few	TGTGCCACCAGCAGATCTCAGGGAACAGATACGCAGTATTTT	CATSRSQGTDTQYF
TRBJ1-5	TRBV27	-	-	TGTGCCAGCCCGAACAGAGCTCGCAATCAGCCCCAGCATTTT	CASPNRARNQPQHF
TRBJ2-2	TRBV7-9	-	-	TGTGCCAGCAGCGGCCCGGGCCAGGGGAACACCGGGGAGCTGTTTTTT	CASSGPGQGNTGELFF
TRBJ1-1	TRBV15	TRBD1	-	TGTGCCACCAGCCCACAGGGGGGAGGCACTGAAGCTTTCTTT	CATSPQGGGTEAFF
TRBJ2-5	TRBV4-1	-	-	TGCGCCAGCATCGCATCCATGGCCGGCGGGACCCAGTACTTC	CASIASMAGGTQYF
TRBJ1-2	TRBV7-9	-	-	TGTGCCAGCAGCTTAGGGGCCACGGTTTCCTTC	CASSLGATVSF
TRBJ2-3	TRBV11-2	TRBD1	-	TGTGCCAGCAGCTTAGACACAGGGGTAGATACGCAGTATTTT	CASSLDTGVDTQYF
TRBJ2-5	TRBV10-3	-	-	TGTGCCATCAGTGAGCGGGGGTCACAAGAGACCCAGTACTTC	CAISERGSQETQYF
TRBJ2-1	TRBV7-6	TRBD2	-	TGTGCCAGCAGCCAAGGACTAGCGGGAGTGGAGCAGTTCTTC	CASSQGLAGVEQFF
TRBJ2-2	TRBV30	-	-	TGTGCCTGGAGCAAAACCGGGGAGCTGTTTTTT	CAWSKTGELFF
TRBJ2-1	TRBV11-3	-	-	TGTGCCAGCAGCCCAAGGGGAACGTACAATGAGCAGTTCTTC	CASSPRGTYNEQFF
TRBJ2-1	TRBV30	-	-	TGTGCCTGTACCCGCAGCTCCTACAATGAGCAGTTCTTC	CACTRSSYNEQFF
TRBJ2-1	TRBV29-1	TRBD1	-	TGCAGCGTTGAACCTCAGGACAGGGTACACAATGAGCAGTTCTTC	CSVEPQDRVHNEQFF
TRBJ1-2	TRBV14	TRBD1	few	TGTGCCAGCAGCCTACAGGGGATCAACTATGGCTACACCTTC	CASSLQGINYGYTF
TRBJ1-4	TRBV29-1	-	-	TGCAGCGCCAGGGTGGCGGGGGAAAAACTGTTTTTT	CSARVAGEKLFF
TRBJ1-5	TRBV7-8	TRBD1	-	TGTGCCAGCAGCTTAAGGTTTGGGACAGATAGCAATCAGCCCCAGCATTTT	CASSLRFGTDSNQPQHF
TRBJ2-4	TRBV5-1	-	-	TGCGCCAGCAGCCTATCGCCTGGCAGGGGACGATTTACCAAAAACATTCAGTACTTC	CASSLSPGRGRFTKNIQYF
TRBJ1-1	TRBV7-3	-	-	TGTGCCAGCAGCATAGGGGTGAACACTGAAGCTTTCTTT	CASSIGVNTEAFF
TRBJ1-5	TRBV6-1	TRBD1	-	TGTGCCAGCAGTGATTGGACAGGGGGCTTAAGCAATCAGCCCCAGCATTTT	CASSDWTGGLSNQPQHF
TRBJ2-3	TRBV19	-	few	TGTGCCAGTAGGTCGGTCCCCAAGAGAACAGATACGCAGTATTTT	CASRSVPKRTDTQYF
TRBJ2-1	TRBV28	-	few	TGTGCCAGCAGTCCGGGTACTAACAATGAGCAGTTCTTC	CASSPGTNNEQFF
TRBJ2-7	TRBV7-9	-	once	TGTGCCAGCAGCTTTAGTAGTCTTTTTATACCATCCTACGAGCAGTACTTC	CASSFSSLFIPSYEQYF
TRBJ2-7	TRBV10-3	TRBD2	-	TGTGCCATCAGTCCTGGGATCTGGGAGGGCGTCTACGAGCAGTACTTC	CAISPGIWEGVYEQYF
TRBJ2-5	TRBV13	-	few	TGTGCCAGCAGTCAAGGTCGGGGGCAAGAGACCCAGTACTTC	CASSQGRGQETQYF